These 27 T cell receptor beta chains came from one sample sequenced in a study of blood T cells in healthy people across ages. For the second PCR, which ran for 7 to 11 cycles, a sample-barcoded 5' primer and a J-beta primer mix were used. Each CDR3 protein gets one entry after TCRdb re-called the 5' RACE reads with MiXCR. Of over 950,000 distinct CDR3 sequences listed, 45% to 60% were seen once; the top ten hold about 22%. Sequencing input: blood. All receptors come from a woman between 55 and 75 years old in good health.

The chain combines TRBV6-1 with TRBJ2-4; TRBD1 aligns across 7 bases. The CDR3 covers 14 residues. The germline CDR1 and CDR2 sequences are MNHNS and SASEGT. Trimming at V came to 2 bases and at J to 7 bases, leaving 5 bases not matched to a gene. CDR3 sequence (DNA): TGTGCCAGCAGTGAATGGCAGGGGGTGAACATTCAGTACTTC. Its protein is CASSEWQGVNIQYF.

This clonotype came up a few times. This chain uses TRBV15 with TRBJ2-7; D possibly matches TRBD1 or TRBD2 (6 bases each). The CDR3 runs 14 residues. Germline V lookup: CDR1 LNHNV, CDR2 YYDKDF (reference sequence). With 4 bases removed from V and 4 bases from J, the gap between germline ends came to 14 bases. CDR3: CATSKGGPIYEQYF. DNA of the CDR3: TGTGCCACCAGCAAGGGGGGCCCCATATACGAGCAGTACTTC.

The rearrangement links TRBV7-8 to TRBJ2-3; TRBD1 agrees at 8 bases. The CDR3 is made up of 14 amino acids. J was trimmed by 2 bases and V by 8 bases; bases with no gene match: 6. The V gene's germline CDR1 is SGHVS and CDR2 FQNEAQ. The DNA for the CDR3 is TGTGCCAGCGGCCCGACAGGGGACACAGATACGCAGTATTTT. This gives the protein CASGPTGDTDTQYF. Drawing the rest from reference TRBV7-8 and TRBJ2-3, the complete variable domain is GAGVSQSPRYKVAKRGQDVALRCDPISGHVSLFWYQQALGQGPEFLTYFQNEAQLDKSGLPSDRFFAERPEGSVSTLKIQRTQQEDSAVYLCASGPTGDTDTQYFGPGTRLTVL.

There are many counts of this clonotype. The rearrangement links TRBV29-1 to TRBJ2-3; 7 bases agree with TRBD2. The V segment lost 5 bases and the J segment 4 bases; nucleotides outside the gene matches: 6. This CDR3 has 13 residues. CDR1 and CDR2 (germline): SQVTM, ANQGSEA. This chain's CDR3 is CSVRGGSSDTQYF. CDR3 nucleotide sequence: TGCAGCGTTCGAGGCGGGAGTTCAGATACGCAGTATTTT.

The chain links TRBV20-1 to TRBJ2-1; 9 nucleotides match TRBD2. The J segment lost 4 bases and the V segment lost 6 bases, leaving 7 bases of the junction unmatched. The CDR3 runs 14 residues. Germline CDR1 is DFQATT and CDR2 is SNEGSKA (reference sequence). The CDR3: CSARMLAGYNEQFF. For the CDR3, the DNA is TGCAGTGCAAGGATGCTAGCGGGATACAATGAGCAGTTCTTC.

This clonotype was found a few times. This chain joins TRBV4-1 and TRBJ2-7; a possible D gene is TRBD1 (6 bases). Germline V lookup: CDR1 MGHRA, CDR2 YSYEKL. The CDR3 runs to 14 residues. Trimming removed 4 bases from V and 0 bases from J, with 10 bases in between. The CDR3 sequence: CASSLDRFSYEQYF. CDR3 coding DNA: TGCGCCAGCAGCCTTGACAGGTTCTCCTACGAGCAGTACTTC.

Only a few counts were recorded for this clonotype. J is TRBJ2-1 and V is TRBV29-1; the match to TRBD1 covers 7 bases. The trim removed 6 bases at V and 7 bases at J, leaving 6 bases unmatched. The CDR3 is made up of 12 amino acids. Germline V lookup: CDR1 SQVTM, CDR2 ANQGSEA. The CDR3 DNA reads as TGCAGCGTCGACAGGGTGTGGAATGAGCAGTTCTTC. Its translation: CSVDRVWNEQFF.

This clonotype has only one observation. This chain links TRBV12-3 or TRBV12-4 with TRBJ2-2; D gene unclear. The CDR3 runs to 14 residues. V lost 2 bases and J 9 bases, leaving 13 bases between the germline ends. CDR3 region: CASSLSARLRELFF. The CDR3 DNA follows: TGTGCCAGCAGTTTAAGTGCCAGGCTAAGGGAGCTGTTTTTT.

The chain uses TRBV7-9 and TRBJ2-5; D call uncertain. Germline lookup yields CDR1 SEHNR and CDR2 FQNEAQ (reference sequence). The CDR3 is 12 amino acids. The germline V and J ends were trimmed by 5 bases and 11 bases, with 15 bases remaining between them. This CDR3 reads CASSPPRSEQYF. The DNA of the CDR3 is TGTGCCAGCAGCCCCCCGAGGAGTGAGCAGTACTTC. The full variable domain, in which reference TRBV7-9 and TRBJ2-5 provide the parts outside the CDR3, is DTGVSQNPRHKITKRGQNVTFRCDPISEHNRLYWYRQTLGQGPEFLTYFQNEAQLEKSRLLSDRFSAERPKGSFSTLEIQRTEQGDSAMYLCASSPPRSEQYFGPGTRLLVL.

This clonotype was picked up a small number of times. The chain couples TRBV13 to TRBJ2-7, with D possibly TRBD1 on 5 matching bases. Trimming took 2 bases from V and 5 from J, leaving 13 bases between them. The CDR3 spans 14 residues. Per germline, CDR1 PRHDT and CDR2 FYEKMQ (reference sequence). CDR3 bases: TGTGCCAGCAGCTTATTTGCCAGGGCCCACGAGCAGTACTTC. It is translated as CASSLFARAHEQYF.

The gene calls are TRBV3-1 and TRBJ2-7, with 8 nucleotides matching TRBD2. Germline values: CDR1 LGHDT, CDR2 YNNKEL (reference sequence). The CDR3 is 16 residues long. The ends lost 3 bases at V and 6 bases at J; junction bases unmatched: 13. As DNA, the CDR3 is TGTGCCAGCAGCCAGACGATGGGTAGCGGGATTCGCGAGCAGTACTTC. It specifies CASSQTMGSGIREQYF.

The V and J genes are TRBV27 and TRBJ2-7, with D possibly TRBD2 on 6 matching bases. Trimming cost V 0 bases and J 3 bases, with 12 bases left between them. The CDR3 runs 15 residues. Germline CDR1 reads MNHEY; CDR2 reads SMNVEV (reference sequence). The CDR3 DNA sequence: TGTGCCAGCAGTTTATCGGACTTCGGGGGCTACGAGCAGTACTTC. It specifies CASSLSDFGGYEQYF.

V is TRBV20-1 and J is TRBJ2-7, with 7 nucleotides matching TRBD1. V trimming: 7 bases; J trimming: 3 bases; junction bases outside the gene matches: 3. This CDR3 has 11 residues. In germline, CDR1 is DFQATT, CDR2 SNEGSKA (reference sequence). This CDR3 is CSGQGDYEQYF. CDR3 nucleotide sequence: TGCAGTGGACAGGGAGACTACGAGCAGTACTTC.

The chain recombines TRBV20-1 with TRBJ2-3; weak D call: TRBD2 (5 bases). Looked up from germline, CDR1 is DFQATT and CDR2 is SNEGSKA (reference sequence). The V and J ends lost 3 bases and 5 bases respectively, with 12 bases between them. CDR3 length: 13 amino acids. CDR3 loop: CSARKGVGDTQYF. In DNA form, the CDR3 reads TGCAGTGCTAGGAAGGGAGTTGGAGATACGCAGTATTTT.

This chain uses TRBV20-1 with TRBJ2-7; D might be TRBD2 (5 bases). CDR1 is DFQATT, CDR2 SNEGSKA, per germline (reference sequence). The CDR3 is 13 residues long. Trimming pared 6 bases from V and 5 bases from J, leaving 17 bases between. CDR3: CSAPRWETDEQYF. Written as DNA, the CDR3 is TGCAGTGCCCCCCGGTGGGAGACCGACGAGCAGTACTTC.

The CDR3 DNA sequence: TGTGCCAGCAGCTCAAGACTAGGGGGCTCCTACGAGCAGTACTTC. Amino acid sequence: CASSSRLGGSYEQYF. The chain couples TRBV7-2 to TRBJ2-7; perhaps D is TRBD1 or TRBD2 (6 bases each). CDR1 and CDR2 from the germline V gene are SGHTA and FQGNSA. Trimming stripped 4 bases from V and 0 bases from J, with 13 bases between. This CDR3 is 15 amino acids long.

This clonotype has only one observation. This rearrangement joins TRBV2 to TRBJ2-4; 10 bases fit TRBD1. Germline CDR1 and CDR2: SNHLY and FYNNEI. J lost 13 bases, V lost 4 bases, and 7 bases had no gene match. The CDR3 totals 13 residues. CDR3 bases: TGTGCCAGCAGTGGACAGGGGGCGTGGGAGCAGTACTTC. It is translated as CASSGQGAWEQYF.

At least ten counts were recorded for this clonotype. The genes are TRBV29-1 and TRBJ2-7; 7 bases map to TRBD1. The CDR3 runs to 13 residues. V lost 5 bases, J lost 2 bases, and 6 bases stayed unmatched. Germline-derived CDR1 and CDR2 are SQVTM and ANQGSEA. The CDR3 nucleotides read TGCAGCGTTTCCGGGACAGCAGCCTACGAGCAGTACTTC. Protein sequence: CSVSGTAAYEQYF.

The chain combines TRBV5-6 with TRBJ2-7; D gene uncertain. The CDR3 runs 14 residues. The germline gives CDR1 SGHDT, CDR2 YYEEEE. V dropped 4 bases and J dropped 2 bases, with 13 bases sitting between them. The CDR3 protein is CASSPGEATYEQYF. CDR3 DNA: TGTGCCAGCAGCCCCGGAGAGGCTACCTACGAGCAGTACTTC.

CDR3: CSVVRLAGGYNEQYF. DNA of the CDR3: TGCAGCGTTGTACGGCTAGCGGGAGGATACAATGAGCAGTACTTC. The genes are TRBV29-1 and TRBJ2-5; 11 bases fit TRBD2. Losses at the gene ends were 4 bases for V and 11 bases for J; bases not matched to a gene: 15. Germline V gene data show CDR1 as SQVTM and CDR2 as ANQGSEA. The CDR3 has 15 residues.

The genes are TRBV4-1 and TRBJ1-5; TRBD1 agrees at 10 bases. The V gene's germline CDR1 is MGHRA and CDR2 YSYEKL. V lost 0 bases to trimming and J lost 7 bases; unmatched junction nucleotides: 9. CDR3 length: 17 residues. In nucleotides, the CDR3 is TGCGCCAGCAGCCAAGATCCTCTCGGGACAGGGGACCAGCCCCAGCATTTT. Amino acid sequence: CASSQDPLGTGDQPQHF.

This chain links TRBV28 with TRBJ1-5; D gene unclear. Per germline, CDR1 MDHEN and CDR2 SYDVKM. The CDR3 runs to 13 residues. The DNA for the CDR3 is TGTGAATCTAGCAGAACGAGCAATCAGCCCCAGCATTTT. Protein product: CESSRTSNQPQHF.

This clonotype has a handful of counts. A much more abundant neighbour one base away suggests this may be a read error. The chain recombines TRBV5-1 with TRBJ2-7, with 8 positions matching TRBD1. The CDR3 is made up of 16 amino acids. Germline CDR1 reads SGHRS; CDR2 reads YFSETQ. V gave up 0 bases and J gave up 7 bases; unmatched junction bases: 12. The CDR3 sequence: CASSLEAGQAYNEQYF. The CDR3 nucleotides read TGCGCCAGCAGCTTGGAGGCGGGACAGGCCTACAATGAGCAGTACTTC.

The chain has TRBV7-2 and TRBJ2-1; possibly TRBD2 for D (5 bases). Trimming removed 4 bases at V and 6 bases at J, with 22 bases between. Germline CDR1 SGHTA, CDR2 FQGNSA. The CDR3 is 17 amino acids. In DNA, the CDR3 is TGTGCCAGCAGCTCCCCCGCGAAGCGGCGCGTAATCAATGAGCAGTTCTTC. Its translation is CASSSPAKRRVINEQFF.

This clonotype occurred a few times. The genes are TRBV10-3 and TRBJ1-5, with unresolved D. The CDR3 has 13 residues. Germline CDR1 reads ENHRY; CDR2 reads SYGVKD. V shed 2 bases and J shed 6 bases, with 8 bases lying between them. The CDR3 nucleotides read TGTGCCATCAGTGAGAGAGAAGGTCAGCCCCAGCATTTT. It encodes CAISEREGQPQHF.

This clonotype showed up just a few times. This chain links TRBV19 with TRBJ2-3, with 12 bases fitting TRBD2. J lost 6 bases, V lost 3 bases, and 7 bases had no gene match. CDR3 size: 16 residues. Germline assignment: CDR1 LNHDA and CDR2 SQIVND (reference sequence). CDR3 in amino acids: CASSIMTSGSMDTQYF. The CDR3 bases are TGTGCCAGTAGTATTATGACTAGCGGGAGTATGGATACGCAGTATTTT. The complete variable domain, with remaining parts taken from reference TRBV19 and TRBJ2-3, reads DGGITQSPKYLFRKEGQNVTLSCEQNLNHDAMYWYRQDPGQGLRLIYYSQIVNDFQKGDIAEGYSVSREKKESFPLTVTSAQKNPTAFYLCASSIMTSGSMDTQYFGPGTRLTVL.

In its sample, this clonotype was seen a few times. The chain has TRBV20-1 and TRBJ2-7; D might be TRBD1 (6 bases). V dropped 7 bases and J dropped 6 bases, with 16 bases sitting between them. CDR1 DFQATT and CDR2 SNEGSKA come from the germline V gene (reference sequence). CDR3 size: 12 residues. Here the CDR3 reads CSVVGGIGEQYF. The CDR3 DNA reads as TGCAGTGTCGTAGGGGGAATCGGCGAGCAGTACTTC.